The 7 T cell receptor beta chains below come from one sample, sequenced in a study of blood T cells in healthy people across ages. Then a second PCR, running roughly 7 to 11 cycles, was carried out with a sample-barcoded 5' primer and a J-beta primer mix. TCRdb re-analysed the 5' RACE reads in MiXCR, keeping a single row per CDR3 protein. This table holds about 1.8 million distinct CDR3 sequences, roughly 49% found once. The sample taken for sequencing was blood. These receptors were obtained from a middle-aged woman in good health.

The chain couples TRBV6-1 to TRBJ2-1, with 7 bases lining up with TRBD1. This CDR3 region has 12 residues. With 4 bases clipped from V and 11 bases from J, the junction kept 5 bases outside the gene matches. The V gene's germline CDR1 is MNHNS and CDR2 SASEGT. As DNA, the CDR3 is TGTGCCAGCAGTGCCCGACAGGGTCAGCAGTTCTTC. Translated, it gives CASSARQGQQFF.

The chain couples TRBV10-3 to TRBJ2-7, with 9 nucleotides matching TRBD2. Germline lookup yields CDR1 ENHRY and CDR2 SYGVKD. The trim removed 2 bases at V and 2 bases at J, leaving 1 base unmatched. CDR3 length: 14 amino acids. The CDR3 DNA follows: TGTGCCATCAGTGAGGCGGGGGGGGCCTACGAGCAGTACTTC. Translating it yields CAISEAGGAYEQYF.

V is TRBV12-3 or TRBV12-4 and J is TRBJ2-1; TRBD2 matches 9 bases. The CDR3 contains 16 residues. Germline trimming cut 2 bases from V and 8 bases from J; bases unmatched to any gene: 10. The CDR3 sequence: CASSLFAGGPSHEQFF. The CDR3, as DNA: TGTGCCAGCAGTTTATTTGCGGGGGGGCCGTCCCATGAGCAGTTCTTC.

The V call is TRBV3-1, the J call TRBJ2-4; 8 positions agree with TRBD2. The J call is uncertain, as TRBJ2-5 better fits the DNA end. Germline V gene lookup returns CDR1 LGHDT and CDR2 YNNKEL (reference sequence). This CDR3 has 15 amino acids. The CDR3 DNA sequence: TGTGCCAGCTCCGGCGGGGGGCTTCTTCAAGAGACCCAGTACTTC. It translates to CASSGGGLLQETQYF.

The rearrangement uses TRBV6-5 and TRBJ2-3; D is perhaps TRBD1 or TRBD2 (5 bases each). This CDR3 has 14 amino acids. CDR1 and CDR2 (germline): MNHEY, SVGAGI. Trimming took off 8 bases at V and 2 bases at J, with 14 bases between the two ends. CDR3 loop: CASVKRGPTDTQYF. The CDR3 bases are TGTGCCAGCGTCAAACGGGGACCCACAGATACGCAGTATTTT.

Points on this clonotype: The junction shows a germline mismatch at one end, possibly a read error. The chain carries TRBV7-2 and TRBJ2-7; D might be TRBD1 or TRBD2, each matching 5 bases. Germline CDR1 SGHTA, CDR2 FQGNSA. The CDR3 runs 13 residues. The CDR3 coding sequence is TGTGCCGGCAGTGCGGACACCACGGGAGAGCAGTACTTC. Protein: CAGSADTTGEQYF.

This clonotype was seen only a few times. The chain uses TRBV6-2 or TRBV6-3 and TRBJ1-2; D gene ambiguous. The germline CDR1 and CDR2 sequences are MNHEY and SVGEGT. There are 13 residues in the CDR3. Trimming shortened V by 3 bases and J by 4 bases, and 9 bases separated the two germline ends. The CDR3 region is CASSYLGSYGYTF. The CDR3 DNA reads as TGTGCCAGCAGTTATTTAGGATCCTATGGCTACACCTTC.